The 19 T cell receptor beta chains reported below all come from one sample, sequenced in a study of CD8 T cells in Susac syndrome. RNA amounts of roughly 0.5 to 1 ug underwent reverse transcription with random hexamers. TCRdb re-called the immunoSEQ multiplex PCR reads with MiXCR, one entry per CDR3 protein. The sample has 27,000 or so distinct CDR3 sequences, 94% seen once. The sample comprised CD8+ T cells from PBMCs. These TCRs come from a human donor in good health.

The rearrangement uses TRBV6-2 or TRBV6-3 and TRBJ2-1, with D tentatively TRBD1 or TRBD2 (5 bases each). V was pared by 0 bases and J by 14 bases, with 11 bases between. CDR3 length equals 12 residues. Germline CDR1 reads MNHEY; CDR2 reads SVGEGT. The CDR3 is CASSYSSVGEFF. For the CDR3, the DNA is TGTGCCAGCAGTTACTCGAGTGTGGGGGAGTTCTTC.

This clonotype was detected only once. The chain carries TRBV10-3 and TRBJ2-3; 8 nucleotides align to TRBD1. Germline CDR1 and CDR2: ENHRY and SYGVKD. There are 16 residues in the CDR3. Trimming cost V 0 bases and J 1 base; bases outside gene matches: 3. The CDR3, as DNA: TGTGCCATCAGTGAGTCGCCGGGACAGGGCACAGATACGCAGTATTTT. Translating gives CAISESPGQGTDTQYF.

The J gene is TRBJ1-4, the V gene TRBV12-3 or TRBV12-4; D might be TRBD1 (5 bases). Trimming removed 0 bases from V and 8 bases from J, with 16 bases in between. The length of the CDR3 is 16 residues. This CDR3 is CASSLASGLAGEKLFF. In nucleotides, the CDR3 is TGTGCCAGCAGTTTAGCTTCAGGGTTGGCAGGCGAAAAACTGTTTTTT.

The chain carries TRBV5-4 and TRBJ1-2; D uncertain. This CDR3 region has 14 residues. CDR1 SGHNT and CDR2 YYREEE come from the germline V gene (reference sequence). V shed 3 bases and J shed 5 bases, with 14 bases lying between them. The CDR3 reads CASSSKAAGYGYTF. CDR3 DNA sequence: TGTGCCAGCAGCTCAAAGGCGGCAGGATATGGCTACACCTTC.

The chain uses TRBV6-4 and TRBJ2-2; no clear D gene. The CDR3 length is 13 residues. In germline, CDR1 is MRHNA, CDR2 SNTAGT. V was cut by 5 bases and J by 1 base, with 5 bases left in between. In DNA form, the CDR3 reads TGTGCCAGCAGTCCCCGGAACACCGGGGAGCTGTTTTTT. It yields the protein CASSPRNTGELFF.

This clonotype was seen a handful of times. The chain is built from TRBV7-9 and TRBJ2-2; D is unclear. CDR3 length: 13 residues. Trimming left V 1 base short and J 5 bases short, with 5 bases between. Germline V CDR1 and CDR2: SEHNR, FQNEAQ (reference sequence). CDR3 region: CASSLGRTGELFF. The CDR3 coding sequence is TGTGCCAGCAGCTTAGGGCGGACCGGGGAGCTGTTTTTT.

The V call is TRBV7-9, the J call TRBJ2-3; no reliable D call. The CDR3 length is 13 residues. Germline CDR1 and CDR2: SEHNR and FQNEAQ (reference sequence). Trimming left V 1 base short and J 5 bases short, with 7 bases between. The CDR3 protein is CASSLVLKDTQYF. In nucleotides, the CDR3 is TGTGCCAGCAGCTTAGTCCTTAAAGATACGCAGTATTTT.

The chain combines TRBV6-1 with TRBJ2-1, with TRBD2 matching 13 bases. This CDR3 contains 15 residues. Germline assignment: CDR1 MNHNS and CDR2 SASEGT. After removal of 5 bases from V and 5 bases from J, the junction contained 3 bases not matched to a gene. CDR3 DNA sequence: TGTGCCAGCAGTCGACTAGCGGGGGGCAACAATGAGCAGTTCTTC. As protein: CASSRLAGGNNEQFF.

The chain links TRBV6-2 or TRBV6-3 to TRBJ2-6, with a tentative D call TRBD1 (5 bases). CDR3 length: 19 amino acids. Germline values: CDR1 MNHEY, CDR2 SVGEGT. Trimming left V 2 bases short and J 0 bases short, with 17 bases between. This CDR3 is CASSYLVIRALSGANVLTF. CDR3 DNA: TGTGCCAGCAGTTACCTCGTAATCAGGGCCCTCTCTGGGGCCAACGTCCTGACTTTC.

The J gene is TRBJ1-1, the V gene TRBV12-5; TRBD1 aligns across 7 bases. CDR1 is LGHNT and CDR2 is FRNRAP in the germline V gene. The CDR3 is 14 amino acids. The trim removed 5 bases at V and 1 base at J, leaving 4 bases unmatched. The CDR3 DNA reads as TGTGCTAGTGGTATCTGGACAGGGAACACTGAAGCTTTCTTT. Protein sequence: CASGIWTGNTEAFF. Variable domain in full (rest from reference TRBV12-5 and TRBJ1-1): DARVTQTPRHKVTEMGQEVTMRCQPILGHNTVFWYRQTMMQGLELLAYFRNRAPLDDSGMPKDRFSAEMPDATLATLKIQPSEPRDSAVYFCASGIWTGNTEAFFGQGTRLTVV.

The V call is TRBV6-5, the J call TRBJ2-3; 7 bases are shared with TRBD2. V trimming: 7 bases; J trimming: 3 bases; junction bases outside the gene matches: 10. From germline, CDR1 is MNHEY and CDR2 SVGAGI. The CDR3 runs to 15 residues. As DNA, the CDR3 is TGTGCCAGCACCCAACAGCGGGGAGGAACAGATACGCAGTATTTT. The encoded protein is CASTQQRGGTDTQYF.

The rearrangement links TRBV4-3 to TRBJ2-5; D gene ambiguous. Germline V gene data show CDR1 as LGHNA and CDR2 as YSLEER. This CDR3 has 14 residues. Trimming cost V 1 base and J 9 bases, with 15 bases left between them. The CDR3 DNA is TGCGCCAGCAGCCAAGGCTCGGCTTCTGGGGCCCAGTACTTC. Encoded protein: CASSQGSASGAQYF.

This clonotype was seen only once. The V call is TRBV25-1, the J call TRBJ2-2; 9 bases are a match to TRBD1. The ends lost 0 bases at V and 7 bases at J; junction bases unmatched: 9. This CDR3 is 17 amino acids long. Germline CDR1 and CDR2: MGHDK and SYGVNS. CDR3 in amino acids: CASSEYPRTGAGGELFF. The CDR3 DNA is TGTGCCAGCAGTGAATACCCAAGGACAGGGGCGGGCGGGGAGCTGTTTTTT.

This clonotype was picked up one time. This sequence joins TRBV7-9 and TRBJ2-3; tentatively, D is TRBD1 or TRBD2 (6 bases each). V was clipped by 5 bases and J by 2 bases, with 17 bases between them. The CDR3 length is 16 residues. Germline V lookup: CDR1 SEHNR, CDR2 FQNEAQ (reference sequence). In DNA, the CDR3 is TGTGCCAGCAGCCAAGTGTCGGGGGCTTACACAGATACGCAGTATTTT. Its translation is CASSQVSGAYTDTQYF. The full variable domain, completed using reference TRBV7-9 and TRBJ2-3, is DTGVSQNPRHKITKRGQNVTFRCDPISEHNRLYWYRQTLGQGPEFLTYFQNEAQLEKSRLLSDRFSAERPKGSFSTLEIQRTEQGDSAMYLCASSQVSGAYTDTQYFGPGTRLTVL.

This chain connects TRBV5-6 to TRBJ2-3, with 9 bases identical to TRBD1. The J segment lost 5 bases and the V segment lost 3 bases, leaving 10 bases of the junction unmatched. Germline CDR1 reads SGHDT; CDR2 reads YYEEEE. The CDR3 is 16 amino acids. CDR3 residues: CASSSATGGKEDTQYF. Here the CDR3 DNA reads TGTGCCAGCAGCTCAGCCACAGGGGGCAAAGAAGATACGCAGTATTTT.

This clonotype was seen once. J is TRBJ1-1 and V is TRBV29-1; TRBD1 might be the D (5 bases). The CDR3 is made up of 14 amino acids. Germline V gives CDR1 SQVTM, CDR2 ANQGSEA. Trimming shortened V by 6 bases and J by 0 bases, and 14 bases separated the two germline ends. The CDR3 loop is CSVDNQGLNTEAFF. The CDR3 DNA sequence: TGCAGCGTAGATAACCAGGGCCTGAACACTGAAGCTTTCTTT. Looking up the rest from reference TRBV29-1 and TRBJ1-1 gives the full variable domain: SAVISQKPSRDICQRGTSLTIQCQVDSQVTMMFWYRQQPGQSLTLIATANQGSEATYESGFVIDKFPISRPNLTFSTLTVSNMSPEDSSIYLCSVDNQGLNTEAFFGQGTRLTVV.

The CDR3 region has the DNA TGTGCCAGCAGTGCCGGGACAACGAACACCGGGGAGCTGTTTTTT. Encoded protein: CASSAGTTNTGELFF. This chain uses TRBV2 with TRBJ2-2, with a weak D call TRBD1 (6 bases). The germline gives CDR1 SNHLY, CDR2 FYNNEI. The CDR3 is 15 amino acids. Trimming cost V 4 bases and J 0 bases, with 9 bases left between them.

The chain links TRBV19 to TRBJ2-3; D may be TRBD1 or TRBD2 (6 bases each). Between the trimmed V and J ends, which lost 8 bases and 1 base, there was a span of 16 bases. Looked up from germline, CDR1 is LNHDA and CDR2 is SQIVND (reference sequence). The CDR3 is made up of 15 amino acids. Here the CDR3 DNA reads TGTGCCAGTTCCACGGGGGCAGGGGGCACAGATACGCAGTATTTT. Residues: CASSTGAGGTDTQYF.

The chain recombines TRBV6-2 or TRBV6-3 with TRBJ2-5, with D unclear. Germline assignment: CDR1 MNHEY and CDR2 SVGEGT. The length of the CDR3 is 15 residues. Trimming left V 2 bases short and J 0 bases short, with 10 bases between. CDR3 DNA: TGTGCCAGCAGTTACCCAGCACAGTACCAAGAGACCCAGTACTTC. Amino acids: CASSYPAQYQETQYF.